These 27 T cell receptor beta chains were all obtained from the same sample, sequenced in a study of blood T cell repertoires in COVID-19. Using immunoSEQ multiplex PCR, the repertoire was profiled, and TCRdb retains in-frame clones only, with some absent. Counted here are approximately 99,000 clones, about 80% occurring once; the ten biggest clones make up roughly 4.1%. Material: peripheral blood. Source of these receptors: a woman between 65 and 79 years old with acute or convalescent COVID-19.

This clone was seen a single time. The rearrangement uses TRBV28 and TRBJ1-6; 10 bases align to TRBD1. CDR3 length equals 15 residues. The trim removed 8 bases at V and 10 bases at J, leaving 11 bases unmatched. Germline-derived CDR1 and CDR2 are MDHEN and SYDVKM. The CDR3 reads CASAPRQGARSPLHF. CDR3 DNA sequence: TGTGCCAGCGCCCCGAGACAGGGGGCGAGGTCACCCCTCCACTTT.

V and J are TRBV14 and TRBJ2-3; the D gene is possibly TRBD2 (5 bases). Germline V CDR1 and CDR2: SGHDN, FVKESK. The CDR3 is 17 amino acids. Between the trimmed V and J ends, which lost 1 base and 0 bases, there was a span of 14 bases. The CDR3 bases are TGTGCCAGCAGCCAAGCCGGCAGCGGTTCTAGCACAGATACGCAGTATTTT. Translated, it gives CASSQAGSGSSTDTQYF.

This clone was seen more than once but under ten times. This sequence joins TRBV29-1 and TRBJ1-2, with D uncertain. Between the trimmed V and J ends, which lost 5 bases and 3 bases, there was a span of 10 bases. CDR1 and CDR2 (germline): SQVTM, ANQGSEA. This CDR3 spans 12 amino acids. The DNA for the CDR3 is TGCAGCGTTTTCGACATATACTATGGCTACACCTTC. This encodes CSVFDIYYGYTF.

The chain recombines TRBV5-1 with TRBJ1-2, with D possibly TRBD1 on 5 matching bases. Germline values: CDR1 SGHRS, CDR2 YFSETQ. Trimming shortened V by 2 bases and J by 7 bases, and 15 bases separated the two germline ends. The CDR3 totals 14 residues. This chain's CDR3 is CASSFADSLSGYTF. The CDR3 nucleotides are TGCGCCAGCAGCTTTGCCGACAGCCTGTCTGGCTACACCTTC.

The chain employs TRBV18 and TRBJ2-7; weak D call: TRBD1 (6 bases). Germline V gives CDR1 KGHSH, CDR2 LQKENI. The V and J ends lost 3 bases and 1 base respectively, with 7 bases between them. The CDR3 extends over 13 amino acids. CDR3 region: CASSPGQSYEQYF. The DNA of the CDR3 is TGTGCCAGCTCACCCGGACAGTCCTACGAGCAGTACTTC.

This clone was seen more than once but under ten times. A read error may produce the germline difference seen at one junction end. The chain's CDR3 is CASSLTVQRPRDF. The CDR3 coding sequence is TGTGCCAGCAGCTTAACGGTACAGCGCCCTCGGGATTTC. The chain combines TRBV7-3 with TRBJ1-2; no clear D gene. CDR1 and CDR2 (germline): SGHTA, FQGTGA. This CDR3 spans 13 amino acids.

V usage is TRBV5-1 and J usage is TRBJ2-3, with TRBD2 identical over 12 bases. CDR1 is SGHRS and CDR2 is YFSETQ in the germline V gene. The CDR3 totals 16 residues. The V segment lost 4 bases and the J segment 0 bases; nucleotides outside the gene matches: 3. The CDR3 is CASSPGTSGSTDTQYF. The CDR3 bases are TGCGCCAGCAGCCCCGGGACTAGCGGGAGCACAGATACGCAGTATTTT.

Here the CDR3 reads CASSFVLNTEAFF. The CDR3, as DNA: TGCGCCAGCAGCTTCGTCTTGAACACTGAAGCTTTCTTT. The chain carries TRBV5-1 and TRBJ1-1; unclear D gene. Trimming left V 2 bases short and J 0 bases short, with 5 bases between. Germline values: CDR1 SGHRS, CDR2 YFSETQ. This CDR3 has 13 residues. Supplemented by reference TRBV5-1 and TRBJ1-1, the full variable domain reads KAGVTQTPRYLIKTRGQQVTLSCSPISGHRSVSWYQQTPGQGLQFLFEYFSETQRNKGNFPGRFSGRQFSNSRSEMNVSTLELGDSALYLCASSFVLNTEAFFGQGTRLTVV.

V gene TRBV2 combines with J gene TRBJ2-5; TRBD2 aligns across 11 bases. This CDR3 is 18 amino acids long. Germline V gene lookup returns CDR1 SNHLY and CDR2 FYNNEI. The junction had 16 bases not matched to a gene; V was cut back by 5 bases and J by 5 bases. The CDR3 DNA reads as TGTGCCAGCAGTCGATCCGGGGGGGGACTAGCGGTATCCGAGACCCAGTACTTC. Encoded protein: CASSRSGGGLAVSETQYF.

A single count supports this clone. This sequence joins TRBV18 and TRBJ1-1, with 8 bases fitting TRBD1. Germline-derived CDR1 and CDR2 are KGHSH and LQKENI. After removal of 3 bases from V and 7 bases from J, the junction contained 13 bases not matched to a gene. This CDR3 is 16 amino acids long. CDR3 coding DNA: TGTGCCAGCTCACCGACGTTGGTCAGGGGGCGGGGTGAAGCTTTCTTT. It codes for CASSPTLVRGRGEAFF. The full variable domain, with the rest looked up from reference TRBV18 and TRBJ1-1, is NAGVMQNPRHLVRRRGQEARLRCSPMKGHSHVYWYRQLPEEGLKFMVYLQKENIIDESGMPKERFSAEFPKEGPSILRIQQVVRGDSAAYFCASSPTLVRGRGEAFFGQGTRLTVV.

The chain joins TRBV6-5 to TRBJ2-5; TRBD1 might be the D (6 bases). Trimming took off 4 bases at V and 6 bases at J, with 18 bases between the two ends. Per germline, CDR1 MNHEY and CDR2 SVGAGI. CDR3 length: 15 amino acids. The CDR3 DNA reads as TGTGCCAGCAGTTCCGGGACACCCGCCGGGCAGACCCAGTACTTC. Protein product: CASSSGTPAGQTQYF.

The rearrangement links TRBV7-2 to TRBJ2-2, with no clear D. The CDR3 has 15 amino acids. The V gene lost 1 base and the J gene lost 5 bases, with 11 bases spanning the gap. Germline loops: CDR1 SGHTA, CDR2 FQGNSA. CDR3 sequence: CASSLGYAPTGELFF. The CDR3 nucleotides are TGTGCCAGCAGCTTAGGTTATGCGCCTACCGGGGAGCTGTTTTTT.

The J gene is TRBJ2-2, the V gene TRBV27; tentatively, D is TRBD2 (6 bases). Trimming pared 2 bases from V and 6 bases from J, leaving 19 bases between. Germline-derived CDR1 and CDR2 are MNHEY and SMNVEV (reference sequence). This CDR3 has 17 residues. The CDR3 DNA is TGTGCCAGCAGTTTAAGAAGGAGGGACGGTTGGCCCGGGGAGCTGTTTTTT. Its protein product is CASSLRRRDGWPGELFF.

The chain recombines TRBV6-2 or TRBV6-3 with TRBJ1-1; TRBD1 matches 8 bases. CDR1 MNHEY and CDR2 SVGEGT come from the germline V gene. J was trimmed by 3 bases and V by 6 bases; bases with no gene match: 21. This CDR3 spans 19 amino acids. The CDR3, as DNA: TGTGCCAGCAGCCCCGGGCCGGGACAGGTTTGGACCACTTACACTGAAGCTTTCTTT. It is translated as CASSPGPGQVWTTYTEAFF.

This clone appeared a single time. This sequence joins TRBV12-3 or TRBV12-4 and TRBJ1-2; TRBD1 matches 7 bases. The V gene end was trimmed by 5 bases and the J gene end by 7 bases; junction bases not matched to a gene: 7. CDR3 length: 13 amino acids. For the CDR3, the DNA is TGTGCCAGCAGTCACAGGGGATACCGTGGCTACACCTTC. Translation gives CASSHRGYRGYTF.

This clone has just one count. The CDR3 bases are TGTGCCAGCAGCTCCCCTACCGGACTAAACATTCAGTACTTC. This gives the protein CASSSPTGLNIQYF. The J gene is TRBJ2-4, the V gene TRBV7-2; weak D call: TRBD2 (5 bases). Germline V gene lookup returns CDR1 SGHTA and CDR2 FQGNSA. The germline V and J ends were trimmed by 4 bases and 6 bases, with 13 bases remaining between them. CDR3 length: 14 amino acids.

The chain is built from TRBV5-1 and TRBJ1-3; the D is unclear. The CDR3 length is 14 residues. V was clipped by 3 bases and J by 0 bases, with 7 bases between them. Germline CDR1 SGHRS, CDR2 YFSETQ. In DNA form, the CDR3 reads TGCGCCAGCAGCTACGACAACTCTGGAAACACCATATATTTT. Translating it yields CASSYDNSGNTIYF.

V is TRBV9 and J is TRBJ2-6, with D tentatively TRBD2 (5 bases). There are 15 residues in the CDR3. Trimming took off 0 bases at V and 1 base at J, with 5 bases between the two ends. The germline V gene has CDR1 SGDLS and CDR2 YYNGEE. The CDR3 DNA reads TGTGCCAGCAGCGTAGCGGGGTCTGGGGCCAACGTCCTGACTTTC. This encodes CASSVAGSGANVLTF.

This chain connects TRBV28 to TRBJ2-1; perhaps TRBD1 as D (6 bases). There are 15 residues in the CDR3. Deletions cut 2 bases from V and 3 bases from J, with 11 bases between. Germline values: CDR1 MDHEN, CDR2 SYDVKM. The CDR3 sequence: CASSLRRTDYNEQFF. The DNA for the CDR3 is TGTGCCAGCAGTTTAAGAAGGACAGACTACAATGAGCAGTTCTTC. The full variable domain, in which reference TRBV28 and TRBJ2-1 provide the parts outside the CDR3, is DVKVTQSSRYLVKRTGEKVFLECVQDMDHENMFWYRQDPGLGLRLIYFSYDVKMKEKGDIPEGYSVSREKKERFSLILESASTNQTSMYLCASSLRRTDYNEQFFGPGTRLTVL.

V and J are TRBV3-1 (or the pseudogene TRBV3-2) and TRBJ2-2; D gene unclear. Trimming cost V 4 bases and J 6 bases, with 15 bases left between them. The CDR3 has 15 amino acids. Germline V gives CDR1 LGHDT, CDR2 YNNKEL (reference sequence). CDR3 sequence: CASSLRLGVSGELFF. CDR3 DNA sequence: TGTGCCAGCAGCCTACGCCTAGGCGTATCCGGGGAGCTGTTTTTT.

V and J are TRBV7-3 and TRBJ2-3; 10 nucleotides align to TRBD2. Germline V gene lookup returns CDR1 SGHTA and CDR2 FQGTGA. The CDR3 is made up of 15 amino acids. The V and J ends lost 2 bases and 3 bases, in that order; junction bases with no gene match: 2. In DNA form, the CDR3 reads TGTGCCAGCAGCTTAGCGGGACTAGCGACAGATACGCAGTATTTT. Protein product: CASSLAGLATDTQYF. The full variable domain, in which reference TRBV7-3 and TRBJ2-3 provide the parts outside the CDR3, is GAGVSQTPSNKVTEKGKYVELRCDPISGHTALYWYRQSLGQGPEFLIYFQGTGAADDSGLPNDRFFAVRPEGSVSTLKIQRTERGDSAVYLCASSLAGLATDTQYFGPGTRLTVL.

CDR3 amino acids: CASSVGGGMVYEQYF. CDR3 bases: TGTGCCAGCAGCGTAGGCGGGGGGATGGTGTACGAGCAGTACTTC. This chain links TRBV9 with TRBJ2-7; 8 bases map to TRBD2. From germline, CDR1 is SGDLS and CDR2 YYNGEE. J was trimmed by 4 bases and V by 0 bases; bases with no gene match: 6. The CDR3 consists of 15 residues.

The chain employs TRBV7-2 and TRBJ2-5; 8 nucleotides agree with TRBD1. The CDR3 length is 16 residues. The junction had 9 bases not matched to a gene; V was cut back by 1 base and J by 5 bases. Germline assignment: CDR1 SGHTA and CDR2 FQGNSA. CDR3 nucleotide sequence: TGTGCCAGCAGCTTAGATCAGGGGGCAAGGGGTGAGACCCAGTACTTC. Residues: CASSLDQGARGETQYF.

The V call is TRBV7-2, the J call TRBJ2-3; 7 bases are shared with TRBD2. This CDR3 has 15 amino acids. CDR1 and CDR2 (germline): SGHTA, FQGNSA. After removal of 5 bases from V and 6 bases from J, the junction contained 11 bases not matched to a gene. CDR3: CASSPPGLLFDTQYF. Here the CDR3 DNA reads TGTGCCAGCAGCCCGCCGGGACTACTCTTCGATACGCAGTATTTT.

The genes are TRBV5-1 and TRBJ2-7; 10 nucleotides agree with TRBD1. Germline-derived CDR1 and CDR2 are SGHRS and YFSETQ. The length of the CDR3 is 14 residues. V lost 4 bases, J lost 1 base, and 2 bases stayed unmatched. CDR3 in amino acids: CASSLGQGSYEQYF. In nucleotides, the CDR3 is TGCGCCAGCAGCCTGGGACAGGGGTCCTACGAGCAGTACTTC.

The V and J genes are TRBV11-3 and TRBJ2-2; no definite D call. In germline, CDR1 is SGHNT, CDR2 YENEEA. Trimming removed 2 bases at V and 5 bases at J, with 6 bases between. This CDR3 has 13 residues. The CDR3 region has the DNA TGTGCCAGCAGCTTAACAGCTACCGGGGAGCTGTTTTTT. It codes for CASSLTATGELFF.

The J gene is TRBJ2-1, the V gene TRBV7-2, with TRBD2 identical over 9 bases. Trimming took 5 bases from V and 6 from J; bases not matched to a gene: 8. This CDR3 spans 15 amino acids. Germline V gene lookup returns CDR1 SGHTA and CDR2 FQGNSA. Here the CDR3 DNA reads TGTGCCAGCAGCACCGGGACTAGCAGTGGCAATGAGCAGTTCTTC. Its protein product is CASSTGTSSGNEQFF.